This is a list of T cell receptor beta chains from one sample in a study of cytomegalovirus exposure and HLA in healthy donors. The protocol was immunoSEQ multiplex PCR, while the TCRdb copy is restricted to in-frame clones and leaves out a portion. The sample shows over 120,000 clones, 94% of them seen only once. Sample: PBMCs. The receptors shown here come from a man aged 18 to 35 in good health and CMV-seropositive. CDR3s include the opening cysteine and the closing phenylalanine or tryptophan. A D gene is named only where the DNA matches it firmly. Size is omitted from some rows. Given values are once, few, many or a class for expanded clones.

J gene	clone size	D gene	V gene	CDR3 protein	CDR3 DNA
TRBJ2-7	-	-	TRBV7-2	CASSSTGYEQYF	TGTGCCAGCAGTTCAACAGGCTACGAGCAGTACTTC
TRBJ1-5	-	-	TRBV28	CASSLTGPIGNQPQHF	TGTGCCAGCAGTTTAACAGGACCTATAGGCAATCAGCCCCAGCATTTT
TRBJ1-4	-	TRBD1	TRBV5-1	CASSLRQGGKEKLFF	TGCGCCAGCAGCTTGAGGCAGGGGGGAAAAGAAAAACTGTTTTTT
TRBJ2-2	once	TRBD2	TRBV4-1	CASSQNPEAGGGTGELFF	TGCGCCAGCAGCCAAAACCCGGAAGCGGGAGGTGGCACCGGGGAGCTGTTTTTT
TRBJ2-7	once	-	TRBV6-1	CASKGPRAESYEQYF	TGTGCCAGCAAAGGGCCGAGGGCGGAATCCTACGAGCAGTACTTC
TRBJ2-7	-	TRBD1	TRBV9	CASSVRSTGDQGEQYF	TGTGCCAGCAGCGTTAGATCGACAGGGGATCAAGGCGAGCAGTACTTC
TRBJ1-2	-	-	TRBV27	CASRILTGSYGYTF	TGTGCCAGCAGAATTCTGACAGGTTCATATGGCTACACCTTC
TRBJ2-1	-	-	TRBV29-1	CSVDASLGWEQFF	TGCAGCGTTGACGCCTCACTAGGTTGGGAGCAGTTCTTC
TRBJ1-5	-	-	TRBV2	CASREGTVSNQPQHF	TGTGCCAGCAGGGAGGGGACGGTTAGCAATCAGCCCCAGCATTTT
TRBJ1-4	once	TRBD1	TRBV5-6	CASSLAGGGEKLFF	TGTGCCAGCAGCTTGGCAGGGGGAGGCGAAAAACTGTTTTTT
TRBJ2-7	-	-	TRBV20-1	CSGQHTYEQYF	TGCAGTGGACAACATACCTACGAGCAGTACTTC
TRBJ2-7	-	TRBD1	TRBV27	CASSYSGGYEQYF	TGTGCCAGCAGTTATTCAGGGGGATACGAGCAGTACTTC
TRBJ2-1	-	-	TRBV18	CASSPPGLATYNEQFF	TGTGCCAGCTCACCACCGGGCCTCGCTACCTACAATGAGCAGTTCTTC
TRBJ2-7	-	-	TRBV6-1	CASSFSPGDYEQYF	TGTGCCAGCAGTTTCTCTCCCGGGGACTACGAGCAGTACTTC
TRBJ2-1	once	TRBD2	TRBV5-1	CASSPGLASNEQFF	TGCGCCAGCAGCCCAGGACTAGCCAGCAATGAGCAGTTCTTC
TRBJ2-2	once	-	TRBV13	CASTTRGKAPNTGELFF	TGTGCCAGCACCACCCGAGGGAAAGCACCGAACACCGGGGAGCTGTTTTTT
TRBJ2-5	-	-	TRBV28	CASSFLVGGGETQYF	TGTGCCAGCAGTTTCTTGGTGGGAGGAGGAGAGACCCAGTACTTC
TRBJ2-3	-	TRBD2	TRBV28	CASNDLAGTDTQYF	TGTGCCAGCAATGACTTAGCGGGTACAGATACGCAGTATTTT
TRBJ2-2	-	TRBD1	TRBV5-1	CASSLGAGGTTGELFF	TGCGCCAGCAGCTTGGGGGCAGGGGGCACCACCGGGGAGCTGTTTTTT
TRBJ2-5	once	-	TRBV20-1	CSARSQETQYF	TGCAGTGCCAGATCACAAGAGACCCAGTACTTC
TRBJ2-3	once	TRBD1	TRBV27	CASSPGQGHVFGLDTQYF	TGTGCCAGCAGCCCGGGACAGGGCCATGTCTTCGGCCTAGATACGCAGTATTTT
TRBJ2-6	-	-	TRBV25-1	CASRGRVSGANVLTF	TGTGCCAGCAGAGGCAGGGTCTCTGGGGCCAACGTCCTGACTTTC
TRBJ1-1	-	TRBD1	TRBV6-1	CACRGGRTEAFF	TGTGCCTGCCGAGGGGGCAGGACTGAAGCTTTCTTT
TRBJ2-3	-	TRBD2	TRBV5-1	CASSPGTSGSIIDTQYF	TGCGCCAGCAGCCCCGGGACTAGCGGGAGTATTATAGATACGCAGTATTTT
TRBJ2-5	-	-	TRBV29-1	CSVVGVQETQYF	TGCAGCGTTGTTGGAGTTCAAGAGACCCAGTACTTC
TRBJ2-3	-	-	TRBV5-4	CASSLGRTTTDTQYF	TGTGCCAGCAGTTTAGGGAGGACCACCACAGATACGCAGTATTTT
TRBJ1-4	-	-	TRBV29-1	CSAGLGNEKLFF	TGCAGCGCTGGTTTGGGCAATGAAAAACTGTTTTTT
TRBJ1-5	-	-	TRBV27	CASSLSWSSQPQHF	TGTGCCAGCAGTTTATCGTGGTCTAGTCAGCCCCAGCATTTT
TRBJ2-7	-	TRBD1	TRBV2	CASTRDRERKSSYEQYF	TGTGCCAGCACCCGGGACAGGGAAAGAAAGTCGTCCTACGAGCAGTACTTC
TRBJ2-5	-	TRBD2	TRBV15	CATGSGLAGGLSTQYF	TGTGCCACCGGATCCGGACTAGCGGGAGGGTTATCGACCCAGTACTTC
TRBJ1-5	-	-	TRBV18	CASSATGAYNQPQHF	TGTGCCAGCTCAGCGACAGGAGCCTACAATCAGCCCCAGCATTTT
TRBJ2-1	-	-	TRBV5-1	CASSFLEARDEQFF	TGCGCCAGCAGCTTCTTGGAGGCGAGGGATGAGCAGTTCTTC
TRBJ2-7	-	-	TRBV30	CAWSVLVNGGEQYF	TGTGCCTGGAGTGTGCTTGTTAACGGGGGCGAGCAGTACTTC
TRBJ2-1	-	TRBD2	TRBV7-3	CASSFLSAGNNEQFF	TGTGCCAGCAGCTTCCTATCAGCGGGGAACAATGAGCAGTTCTTC
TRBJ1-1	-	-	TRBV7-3	CASSLNPGRNTEAFF	TGTGCCAGCAGCTTAAATCCGGGTAGGAACACTGAAGCTTTCTTT
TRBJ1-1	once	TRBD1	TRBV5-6	CASSLGGQGSLNTEAFF	TGTGCCAGCAGCTTGGGGGGACAGGGCTCCCTGAACACTGAAGCTTTCTTT
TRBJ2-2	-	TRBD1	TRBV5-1	CASSGDRFTGELFF	TGCGCCAGCAGCGGGGACAGATTCACCGGGGAGCTGTTTTTT
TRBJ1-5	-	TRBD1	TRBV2	CASSRTGGNQPQHF	TGTGCCAGCAGTAGGACAGGGGGCAATCAGCCCCAGCATTTT
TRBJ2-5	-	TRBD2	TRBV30	CAWSIQSAGGQETQYF	TGTGCCTGGAGTATCCAATCGGCGGGAGGCCAAGAGACCCAGTACTTC
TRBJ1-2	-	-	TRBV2	CASSEATWADKGYTF	TGTGCCAGCAGTGAAGCGACTTGGGCGGACAAAGGCTACACCTTC
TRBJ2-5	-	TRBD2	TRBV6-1	CASSERYGGRASETQYF	TGTGCCAGCAGTGAAAGGTACGGCGGGAGGGCCTCGGAGACCCAGTACTTC
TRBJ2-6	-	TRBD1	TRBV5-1	CASSRTGALAGANVLTF	TGCGCCAGCAGCAGGACAGGGGCCCTGGCTGGGGCCAACGTCCTGACTTTC
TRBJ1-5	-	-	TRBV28	CASSLGGVAQPQHF	TGTGCCAGCAGTTTAGGTGGAGTCGCTCAGCCCCAGCATTTT
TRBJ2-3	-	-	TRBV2	CASISGVLTDTQYF	TGTGCCAGCATCTCAGGGGTCCTCACAGATACGCAGTATTTT
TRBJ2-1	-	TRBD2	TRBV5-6	CASTQAGALYEQFF	TGTGCCAGCACCCAGGCGGGAGCATTATATGAGCAGTTCTTC
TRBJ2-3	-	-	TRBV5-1	CASSLVSDTQYF	TGCGCCAGCAGCCTGGTATCGGATACGCAGTATTTT
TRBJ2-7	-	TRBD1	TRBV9	CASSARQGPYEQYF	TGTGCCAGCAGCGCCCGACAGGGGCCCTACGAGCAGTACTTC
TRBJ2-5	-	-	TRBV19	CASSITSKETQYF	TGTGCCAGTAGTATAACTAGCAAAGAGACCCAGTACTTC
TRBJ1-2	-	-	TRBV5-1	CASSLVLGLTVFPNYGYTF	TGCGCCAGCAGCTTGGTTTTGGGACTAACCGTGTTCCCCAACTATGGCTACACCTTC
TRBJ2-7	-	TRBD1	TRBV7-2	CASSPGTGTEQYF	TGTGCCAGCAGCCCAGGGACAGGGACCGAGCAGTACTTC
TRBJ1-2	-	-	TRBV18	CASSLGDSLGGYGYTF	TGTGCCAGCTCACTCGGGGACTCTTTAGGCGGCTATGGCTACACCTTC
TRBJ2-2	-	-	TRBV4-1	CASSQAGAITGELFF	TGCGCCAGCAGCCAAGCGGGAGCGATCACCGGGGAGCTGTTTTTT
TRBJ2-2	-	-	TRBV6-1	CASSVRDTGELFF	TGTGCCAGCAGTGTCCGGGACACCGGGGAGCTGTTTTTT